One sample yielded the 4 T cell receptor beta chains listed below, sequenced in a study of cytomegalovirus exposure and HLA in healthy donors. TCRdb keeps only in-frame clones here, not all; method: immunoSEQ multiplex PCR. The sample lists 150,000 or so clones, just over 85% occurring once. The source material was PBMCs. These receptors originate from a human donor in good health.

This clone is a singleton in its sample. The same CDR3 is also encoded by other DNA sequences in this sample. The chain combines TRBV18 with TRBJ2-5; D ambiguous. CDR3 length: 13 residues. Trimming left V 2 bases short and J 1 base short, with 5 bases between. Germline V gene data show CDR1 as KGHSH and CDR2 as LQKENI. This CDR3 is CASSPGLQETQYF. The CDR3 bases are TGTGCCAGCTCACCAGGGCTCCAAGAGACCCAGTACTTC.

This clone was recorded once. It is unclear where the CDR3 begins or ends on the DNA, so no DNA is shown, and the CDR3 is as TCRdb lists it. The rearrangement links TRBV2 to TRBJ1-1. From germline, CDR1 is SNHLY and CDR2 FYNNEI. The CDR3 adds up to 13 amino acids, both ends counted. The CDR3 is CASSILGGTEAFF.

The chain combines TRBV18 with TRBJ1-4, with TRBD1 as a possible D gene (6 bases). Germline V CDR1 and CDR2: KGHSH, LQKENI. This CDR3 spans 13 amino acids. V lost 3 bases, J lost 6 bases, and 8 bases lay in between. CDR3 DNA sequence: TGTGCCAGCTCACCTCACAGGGATGAAAAACTGTTTTTT. It specifies CASSPHRDEKLFF.

The chain is built from TRBV28 and TRBJ1-2; TRBD1 matches at 9 bases. The V and J ends lost 6 bases and 4 bases, in that order; junction bases with no gene match: 12. Germline CDR1 and CDR2: MDHEN and SYDVKM. The CDR3 is 16 residues long. The CDR3 coding sequence is TGTGCCAGCAGCAAACTGTGGACAGGGGCCCTCTATGGCTACACCTTC. Amino acids: CASSKLWTGALYGYTF.